This T cell receptor (beta chain) stems from a study of blood T cell repertoires in COVID-19. Across the whole study: From T cells, B-cell-depleted T cells, or PBMCs came the material, which was cDNA or gDNA.

The CDR3 sequence is 16 residues long. V lost 0 bases, J lost 4 bases, and 12 bases lay in between. Germline V gene data show CDR1 as MNHNY and CDR2 as SVGAGI (reference sequence). The study drew participants aged roughly 18 to 95 years from 20 to 30 US areas. Participant reports of clinical history set cohort assignment. Original methodology: Estimates of nucleated cell counts were drawn from the amplification of reference gene primers. Using immunoSEQ multiplex PCR, the repertoire was profiled, and TCRdb retains in-frame clones only, with some absent. For V, J and clone size, that table is used; D and trimming come from the DNA. The table records approximately 300,000 clones, roughly 85% of them present only once.

The rearrangement uses TRBV6-6 and TRBJ2-2; unclear D gene. Sequencing input: PBMCs or T cells enriched from blood (not recorded which). The TCR was taken from a woman in her thirties who had been exposed to COVID-19. This CDR3 reads CASSYSLGARTGELFF. DNA of the CDR3: TGTGCCAGCAGTTACTCCCTTGGAGCCCGCACCGGGGAGCTGTTTTTT.